One and the same sample provided the 17 T cell receptor beta chains below, sequenced in a study of blood T cells in healthy people across ages. Primers used in a second PCR of about 6 to 11 cycles were a sample-barcoded 5' primer and a J-beta primer mix. TCRdb re-called the 5' RACE reads through MiXCR, storing one row per CDR3 protein. The data contain about 800,000 distinct CDR3 sequences, approximately 25% of them singletons. Another study also made use of these data, one on T cells of mothers and their children.

Sequences were obtained from blood. Every receptor here comes from a boy between 10 and 17 years old in good health.

This clonotype occurred many times. J is TRBJ2-5 and V is TRBV27; D is unclear. Trimming shortened V by 6 bases and J by 0 bases, and 5 bases separated the two germline ends. The CDR3 is made up of 12 amino acids. Germline V gene lookup returns CDR1 MNHEY and CDR2 SMNVEV (reference sequence). CDR3 sequence reads: CASRSYQETQYF. The DNA for the CDR3 is TGTGCCAGCAGGTCATACCAAGAGACCCAGTACTTC.

CDR3 sequence: CASSNRGRSGNTIYF. CDR3 sequence (DNA): TGTGCCAGCAGTAACAGGGGGCGTTCTGGAAACACCATATATTTT. The chain carries TRBV2 and TRBJ1-3, with 9 bases identical to TRBD1. This CDR3 comprises 15 residues. CDR1 SNHLY and CDR2 FYNNEI come from the germline V gene. The V gene end was trimmed by 5 bases and the J gene end by 1 base; junction bases not matched to a gene: 3.

This rearrangement joins TRBV7-2 to TRBJ2-7; D uncertain. Germline V gene data show CDR1 as SGHTA and CDR2 as FQGNSA. The CDR3 is made up of 15 amino acids. V was clipped by 1 base and J by 2 bases, with 12 bases between them. This CDR3 is CASSLGFASTYEQYF. In nucleotides, the CDR3 is TGTGCCAGCAGCTTAGGTTTCGCTAGTACCTACGAGCAGTACTTC.

The chain employs TRBV13 and TRBJ2-7; TRBD2 matches at 13 bases. The CDR3 has 17 amino acids. Germline V gives CDR1 PRHDT, CDR2 FYEKMQ (reference sequence). J lost 3 bases, V lost 4 bases, and 9 bases had no gene match. CDR3 protein: CASSSMGGTSGNYEQYF. In DNA form, the CDR3 reads TGTGCCAGCAGCTCGATGGGGGGGACTAGCGGGAACTACGAGCAGTACTTC.

There are a few counts of this clonotype. The chain is built from TRBV4-3 and TRBJ1-1; D is uncertain. Germline values: CDR1 LGHNA, CDR2 YSLEER. The CDR3 has 14 amino acids. Between the trimmed V and J ends, which lost 1 base and 3 bases, there was a span of 9 bases. The chain's CDR3 is CASSQVGGYTEAFF. The CDR3 DNA is TGCGCCAGCAGCCAAGTAGGCGGGTACACTGAAGCTTTCTTT.

This clonotype was counted only a few times. The chain recombines TRBV2 with TRBJ2-5, with unresolved D. Matching the DNA end better, TRBJ2-7 makes the J call doubtful. The CDR3 totals 12 residues. Germline-derived CDR1 and CDR2 are SNHLY and FYNNEI. CDR3 nucleotides: TGTGCCAGCAGTGTGATATCCTACGAGCAGTACTTC. Encoded protein: CASSVISYEQYF.

The rearrangement links TRBV18 to TRBJ2-1; 12 bases fit TRBD2. This CDR3 has 17 amino acids. CDR1 and CDR2 (germline): KGHSH, LQKENI. V was pared by 1 base and J by 10 bases, with 11 bases of the junction left unmatched. DNA of the CDR3: TGTGCCAGCTCACCACAGACTAGCGGGGGCCCCAGGGGGGAGCAGTTCTTC. Protein: CASSPQTSGGPRGEQFF.

This sequence joins TRBV4-1 and TRBJ2-3; D may be TRBD1 or TRBD2 (5 bases each). Looked up from germline, CDR1 is MGHRA and CDR2 is YSYEKL. The CDR3 spans 17 residues. Trimming cost V 0 bases and J 6 bases, with 19 bases left between them. The CDR3 loop reads CASSQDRRGPLWDTQYF. CDR3 nucleotides: TGCGCCAGCAGCCAAGATCGCCGGGGACCTCTATGGGATACGCAGTATTTT.

This clonotype has a handful of counts. The V call is TRBV4-2, the J call TRBJ2-3; D is perhaps TRBD1 (6 bases). V was clipped by 4 bases and J by 3 bases, with 11 bases between them. CDR1 and CDR2 (germline): LGHNA, YNFKEQ. The CDR3 has 14 residues. The CDR3 loop reads CASSPAQGTDTQYF. CDR3 bases: TGTGCCAGCAGCCCAGCCCAGGGGACAGATACGCAGTATTTT.

The chain combines TRBV5-1 with TRBJ1-2; D call uncertain. The CDR3 loop spans 14 amino acids. CDR1 SGHRS and CDR2 YFSETQ come from the germline V gene. Trimming pared 0 bases from V and 0 bases from J, leaving 6 bases between. The CDR3 region has the DNA TGCGCCAGCAGCTTGGAGTTATCTAACTATGGCTACACCTTC. Translating it yields CASSLELSNYGYTF.

This clonotype was seen a few times. The rearrangement uses TRBV27 and TRBJ2-7; D is undetermined. Germline CDR1 reads MNHEY; CDR2 reads SMNVEV (reference sequence). V dropped 6 bases and J dropped 5 bases, with 23 bases sitting between them. There are 16 residues in the CDR3. The CDR3 protein is CASRGIEPTPLDEQYF. The DNA for the CDR3 is TGTGCCAGCAGGGGGATCGAACCCACTCCCTTGGACGAGCAGTACTTC.

This clonotype was seen a few times. The V and J genes are TRBV12-3 or TRBV12-4 and TRBJ2-7; D ambiguous. The V and J ends lost 7 bases and 3 bases respectively, with 13 bases between them. There are 13 residues in the CDR3. CDR3 DNA: TGTGCCAGCAACAAAGGACGAAACTACGAGCAGTACTTC. Encoded protein: CASNKGRNYEQYF.

Regarding this clonotype: The junction departs from germline at one end; a sequencing error may be responsible. The chain recombines TRBV29-1 with TRBJ2-1; D may be TRBD1 (7 bases). The length of the CDR3 is 15 residues. Per the germline V gene, CDR1 is SQVTM and CDR2 is ANQGSEA. The CDR3 region is CSAEMAPRGEFEQFF. CDR3 nucleotide sequence: TGCAGCGCTGAAATGGCCCCCAGGGGGGAGTTTGAGCAGTTCTTC.

There are many counts of this clonotype. This chain uses TRBV6-1 with TRBJ2-5, with a weak D call TRBD1 (6 bases). The end of the DNA fits TRBJ2-1 better, so the J call may be wrong. Germline values: CDR1 MNHNS, CDR2 SASEGT. There are 17 residues in the CDR3. The CDR3 DNA is TGTGCCAGCAGAGGGCCGATTTCACAGGGTGATACCAATGAGCAGTTCTTC. It is translated as CASRGPISQGDTNEQFF.

V usage is TRBV29-1 and J usage is TRBJ2-7, with D maybe TRBD1 (5 bases). The germline CDR1 and CDR2 sequences are SQVTM and ANQGSEA. The ends were cut back, 5 bases at V and 5 bases at J, with 13 bases in the middle. The CDR3 runs 12 residues. CDR3 in DNA: TGCAGCGTTAAATCAGGGATCCACGAGCAGTACTTC. This encodes CSVKSGIHEQYF.

The chain links TRBV2 to TRBJ1-5; 10 bases line up with TRBD1. V shed 7 bases and J 7 bases; nucleotides not matched to a gene: 7. This CDR3 is built from 14 residues. Germline V gives CDR1 SNHLY, CDR2 FYNNEI. CDR3: CASITDRGGQPQHF. CDR3 nucleotide sequence: TGTGCCAGCATCACGGACAGGGGGGGCCAGCCCCAGCATTTT. Looking up the rest from reference TRBV2 and TRBJ1-5 gives the full variable domain: EPEVTQTPSHQVTQMGQEVILRCVPISNHLYFYWYRQILGQKVEFLVSFYNNEISEKSEIFDDQFSVERPDGSNFTLKIRSTKLEDSAMYFCASITDRGGQPQHFGDGTRLSIL.

This chain connects TRBV27 to TRBJ1-4, with D maybe TRBD1 (6 bases). The CDR3 has 17 amino acids. V dropped 6 bases and J dropped 11 bases, with 28 bases sitting between them. Germline V CDR1 and CDR2: MNHEY, SMNVEV (reference sequence). The CDR3 nucleotides are TGTGCCAGCAGGAAAAGAAAAAACAGGGTATTAGGTGAGAAACTGTTTTTT. The encoded protein is CASRKRKNRVLGEKLFF.